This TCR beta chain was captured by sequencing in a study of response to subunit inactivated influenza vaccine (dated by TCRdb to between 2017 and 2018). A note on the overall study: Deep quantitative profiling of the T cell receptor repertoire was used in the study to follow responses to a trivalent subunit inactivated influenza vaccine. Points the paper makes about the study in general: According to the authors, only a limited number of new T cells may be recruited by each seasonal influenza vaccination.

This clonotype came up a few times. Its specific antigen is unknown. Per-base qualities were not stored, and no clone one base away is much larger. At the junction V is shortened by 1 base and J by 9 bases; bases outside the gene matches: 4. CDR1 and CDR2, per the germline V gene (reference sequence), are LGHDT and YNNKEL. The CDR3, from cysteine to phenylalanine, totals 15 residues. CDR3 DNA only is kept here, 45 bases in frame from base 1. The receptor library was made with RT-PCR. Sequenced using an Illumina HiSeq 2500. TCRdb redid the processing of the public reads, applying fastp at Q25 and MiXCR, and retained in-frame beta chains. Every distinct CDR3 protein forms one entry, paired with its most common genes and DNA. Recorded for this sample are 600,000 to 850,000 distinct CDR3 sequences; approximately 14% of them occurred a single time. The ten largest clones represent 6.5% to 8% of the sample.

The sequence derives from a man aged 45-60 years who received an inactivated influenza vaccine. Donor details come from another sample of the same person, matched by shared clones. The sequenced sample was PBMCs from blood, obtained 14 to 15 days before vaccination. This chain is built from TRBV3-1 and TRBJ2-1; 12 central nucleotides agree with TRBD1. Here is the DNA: TGTGCCAGCAGCCAAGGAGGGACAGGGGGCTCTGAGCAGTTCTTC. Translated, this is CASSQGGTGGSEQFF.